Sequencing of this T cell receptor (beta chain) was carried out in a study of control samples from healthy donors and cancer patients. The CDR3 has 15 amino acids. V was cut by 1 base and J by 5 bases, with 14 bases left in between. In germline, CDR1 is SGHAT, CDR2 FQNNGV. The protocol was immunoSEQ multiplex PCR, while the TCRdb copy is restricted to in-frame clones and leaves out a portion. The data show 250,000 to 300,000 clones, approximately 80% seen once. The V gene is TRBV11-2, the J gene TRBJ1-1, with D possibly being TRBD1 (5 bases). The specimen sequenced was PBMCs. The sequence was obtained from a woman between 55 and 75 years old with lung cancer. This CDR3 is CASSLGGGVATEAFF. The CDR3 region has the DNA TGTGCCAGCAGCTTAGGGGGCGGGGTTGCGACTGAAGCTTTCTTT.